This T cell receptor beta chain was recovered during a study of blood T cell repertoires in COVID-19 (dated by TCRdb to the early 2020s). Some background on the complete study: Collaborator samples came from the United States, Italy and Spain and covered acute and convalescent phases of COVID-19. Where available, HLA class I and class II types were taken from metadata supplied by the sample provider and were not determined by assay-based typing. A de-identified subject ID, COVID-19 status, age in years and sex were almost always included in the sample metadata. The material from the prospective study consisted of cDNA or gDNA derived from T cells, B-cell-depleted T cells, or PBMCs. Subjects who had been exposed to COVID-19, were actively infected with it, or had recovered from it provided the deeply sampled blood TCRbeta repertoires that made up the dataset. The samples were drawn from two sources: the first 160 participants of the ongoing ImmuneRACE study, and fewer than 1,500 subjects contributed by 6 global collaborators. The repertoires were released in a freely available public database meant as a resource for research on the immune response to SARS-CoV-2. Overall study results and their limits: Clinical and demographic metadata were provided uncurated, with the amount varying by source and participant.

The immunoSEQ Assay, a bias-controlled multiplex PCR, was used to amplify TCRbeta CDR3 regions from genomic DNA. Processing in the source paper ran as follows. Nucleated cell counts per sample were estimated from amplification of reference gene primers within the assay. To quantify the absolute abundance of each unique TCRbeta CDR3 rearrangement, sequence reads were collapsed and filtered. For each sample, productive Simpson clonality was calculated as the square root of Simpson's diversity index over productive rearrangements. What TCRdb holds here is the immuneACCESS table cut down to in-frame rearrangements. Part of the clones is not present; checked against another copy, under half of the missing clones reflect an unresolved V gene, and the others are unexplained. V, J and clone size are taken as reported in that table, and D and trimming were inferred from the DNA itself. The sample includes approximately 260,000 clones, with nearly 90% observed a single time. 2.1% of the sample belongs to the ten largest clones.

In the case of this clone: This clone's antigen is unknown. Per-base qualities were not stored, and no clone one base away is much larger.

One collaborating source in Seattle enrolled patients during active infection and followed them longitudinally through the course of disease. The collaborating institutions used their own protocols to collect whole blood in K2EDTA tubes. For TCRbeta analysis, collaborators shipped samples in one of three forms: frozen whole blood, isolated PBMCs, or DNA extracted from either of those sample types. The CDR3, cysteine through phenylalanine, is 15 amino acids long. This entry keeps only the CDR3 DNA: 45 bases, framed from base 1. V and J are trimmed by 4 bases and 6 bases, and the gene matches miss 6 bases of the junction. Looking up the germline V gene (reference sequence) yields CDR1 MNHEY and CDR2 SMNVEV.

The chain is assembled from TRBV27 and TRBJ1-6; 7 bases in the middle match TRBD1. Sequencing was carried out using peripheral blood. The clonotype was recovered from a woman aged 60 to 75 with COVID-19, enrolled during active disease. The DNA is TGTGCCAGCAGTTCGACCGGGACAGTTAATTCACCCCTCCACTTT. Its coded protein is CASSSTGTVNSPLHF.